One sample yielded the 30 T cell receptor beta chains listed below, sequenced in a study of Ad26.COV2.S vaccination and SARS-CoV-2 variants. Regarding treatment: around 19 received Ad26.COV2.S at low or high dose, single or two shots; 5 received placebo; per-sample allocation not given. Sample collection was performed on day 63 after the first vaccine or placebo injection. The assay was immunoSEQ multiplex PCR, and TCRdb's table has in-frame clones only and misses some. The table includes about 320,000 clones, around four fifths detected once. The source material was peripheral blood, sampled in a trial of Ad26.COV2.S vaccine versus placebo. These receptors were obtained from a person aged 18-65 years who received the Ad26.COV2.S COVID-19 vaccine or a placebo.

The genes are TRBV24-1 and TRBJ2-5; D is tentatively TRBD1 or TRBD2 (6 bases each). V was clipped by 2 bases and J by 7 bases, with 22 bases between them. The CDR3 contains 17 residues. Germline CDR1 reads KGHDR; CDR2 reads SFDVKD. The CDR3 sequence is CATSDSLPGASYVTQYF. The CDR3 region has the DNA TGTGCCACCAGTGATTCCCTTCCGGGGGCTAGTTATGTGACCCAGTACTTC.

The chain is built from TRBV5-1 and TRBJ1-1, with D hard to call. Trimming pared 2 bases from V and 2 bases from J, leaving 10 bases between. The germline V gene encodes CDR1 SGHRS and CDR2 YFSETQ. This CDR3 region has 14 residues. The CDR3 sequence: CASSLPGGNTEAFF. The CDR3 DNA reads TGCGCCAGCAGCTTACCGGGAGGAAACACTGAAGCTTTCTTT.

For the CDR3, the DNA is TGCAGCGCCCGGACAGGAAGGGAAAAACTGTTTTTT. Translation gives CSARTGREKLFF. The chain couples TRBV29-1 to TRBJ1-4; 7 bases fit TRBD1. This CDR3 is built from 12 residues. Trimming took 7 bases from V and 8 from J; bases not matched to a gene: 7. Germline V CDR1 and CDR2: SQVTM, ANQGSEA.

The rearrangement joins TRBV11-2 to TRBJ2-1, with D perhaps matching TRBD2 (6 bases). Trimming removed 4 bases at V and 0 bases at J, with 13 bases between. This CDR3 is built from 16 residues. Germline CDR1 SGHAT, CDR2 FQNNGV. The CDR3 DNA reads as TGTGCCAGCAGCTCCCGTGGGGGGAACTCCTACAATGAGCAGTTCTTC. Residues: CASSSRGGNSYNEQFF.

The chain uses TRBV7-2 and TRBJ2-3; D unresolved. CDR1 is SGHTA, CDR2 FQGNSA, per germline. CDR3 length: 16 residues. V was shortened by 5 bases and J by 3 bases, with 18 bases between the two germline ends. CDR3 in DNA: TGTGCCAGCAGCCTTAACCCATCCCGCAGGACAGATACGCAGTATTTT. Residues: CASSLNPSRRTDTQYF.

This clone has only one observation. The chain is built from TRBV7-2 and TRBJ2-3; the match to TRBD2 covers 11 bases. Germline-derived CDR1 and CDR2 are SGHTA and FQGNSA. There are 17 residues in the CDR3. The V segment lost 5 bases and the J segment 0 bases; nucleotides outside the gene matches: 7. DNA of the CDR3: TGTGCCAGCAGCCGCCGGACTAGCGGGTATAGCACAGATACGCAGTATTTT. Residues: CASSRRTSGYSTDTQYF.

The DNA for the CDR3 is TGTGCCAGCAGCCTAAACGGGGCGTTTGGCTACACCTTC. Amino acid sequence: CASSLNGAFGYTF. The V gene is TRBV11-2, the J gene TRBJ1-2; D might be TRBD1 (5 bases). The V gene lost 5 bases and the J gene lost 7 bases, with 14 bases spanning the gap. Germline assignment: CDR1 SGHAT and CDR2 FQNNGV. The CDR3 contains 13 residues.

The rearrangement joins TRBV6-4 to TRBJ2-3; D is ambiguous. The CDR3 has 11 residues. The ends were cut back, 4 bases at V and 4 bases at J, with 3 bases in the middle. Germline V gene sequence: CDR1 MRHNA, CDR2 SNTAGT. This CDR3 is CASSAPDTQYF. Written as DNA, the CDR3 is TGTGCCAGCAGTGCCCCAGATACGCAGTATTTT.

In DNA form, the CDR3 reads TGTGCCAGCAGTCCAACAGGGTCGGGGGGAACTAATGAAAAACTGTTTTTT. It specifies CASSPTGSGGTNEKLFF. This rearrangement joins TRBV27 to TRBJ1-4; possible D gene TRBD1, 6 bases. The CDR3 has 17 amino acids. The germline V gene has CDR1 MNHEY and CDR2 SMNVEV (reference sequence). V gave up 5 bases and J gave up 1 base, with 17 bases separating them.

The chain uses TRBV5-1 and TRBJ1-3; 11 bases line up with TRBD1. V lost 5 bases and J lost 2; bases outside the gene matches: 3. This CDR3 is 15 amino acids long. Looked up from germline, CDR1 is SGHRS and CDR2 is YFSETQ. CDR3 DNA: TGCGCCAGCAGTCCGGGACAGGGGGCTGGAAACACCATATATTTT. The encoded protein is CASSPGQGAGNTIYF.

This CDR3 is CASSLARTGNQPQHF. In DNA, the CDR3 is TGTGCCAGCAGCTTAGCGAGGACAGGGAATCAGCCCCAGCATTTT. The V gene is TRBV7-8, the J gene TRBJ1-5; 8 bases agree with TRBD1. The junction had 2 bases not matched to a gene; V was cut back by 0 bases and J by 4 bases. Germline V gives CDR1 SGHVS, CDR2 FQNEAQ. The CDR3 is 15 residues long. The whole variable domain, remainder taken from reference TRBV7-8 and TRBJ1-5, is GAGVSQSPRYKVAKRGQDVALRCDPISGHVSLFWYQQALGQGPEFLTYFQNEAQLDKSGLPSDRFFAERPEGSVSTLKIQRTQQEDSAVYLCASSLARTGNQPQHFGDGTRLSIL.

The CDR3 bases are TGCACCAGCAGCCCCTCTAGCAAGCCCAAATACAATGAGCAGTTCTTC. This translates into CTSSPSSKPKYNEQFF. V usage is TRBV1 and J usage is TRBJ2-1; whether TRBD2, the table's D call, matches the DNA was not checked. TRBV1 is a listed pseudogene. The CDR3 consists of 16 residues.

The genes are TRBV10-3 and TRBJ2-1; 9 bases map to TRBD2. Germline V gene data show CDR1 as ENHRY and CDR2 as SYGVKD. This CDR3 contains 14 residues. Trimming at V came to 4 bases and at J to 4 bases, leaving 2 bases not matched to a gene. CDR3 loop: CAISGSGGYNEQFF. The CDR3 DNA follows: TGTGCCATCAGTGGAAGCGGGGGGTACAATGAGCAGTTCTTC.

This chain links TRBV12-3 or TRBV12-4 with TRBJ2-7; the D is unclear. The ends were cut back, 5 bases at V and 9 bases at J, with 14 bases in the middle. The CDR3 sequence is 12 residues long. The CDR3 reads CASSEGGRRQYF. The CDR3 DNA follows: TGTGCCAGCAGTGAAGGCGGCAGACGGCAGTACTTC.

This clone was seen only a few times. The genes are TRBV12-5 and TRBJ1-1; D unclear. The V end was cut by 0 bases, the J end by 1 base, with 12 bases between. The CDR3 consists of 16 residues. Germline lookup yields CDR1 LGHNT and CDR2 FRNRAP. This CDR3 reads CASGLVGSLGNTEAFF. DNA for the CDR3: TGTGCTAGTGGTTTGGTGGGCAGTCTAGGGAACACTGAAGCTTTCTTT.

The rearrangement links TRBV7-8 to TRBJ1-1; 8 nucleotides match TRBD1. The CDR3 runs to 18 residues. Germline CDR1 reads SGHVS; CDR2 reads FQNEAQ. The V gene end was trimmed by 2 bases and the J gene end by 5 bases; junction bases not matched to a gene: 16. The CDR3 DNA reads TGTGCCAGCAGCTTACTACTAGGACAGGGCGTCAGGGGAACTGAAGCTTTCTTT. This encodes CASSLLLGQGVRGTEAFF.

As DNA, the CDR3 is TGTGCCAGCAGCGTTCAAACCGGGACAGGGGGCGAGCAGTACTTC. It specifies CASSVQTGTGGEQYF. The genes are TRBV9 and TRBJ2-7, with 11 nucleotides matching TRBD1. V lost 2 bases to trimming and J lost 6 bases; unmatched junction nucleotides: 7. CDR3 length equals 15 residues. Germline values: CDR1 SGDLS, CDR2 YYNGEE.

This clone has more than one count but fewer than ten. V gene TRBV2 combines with J gene TRBJ1-1; D ambiguous. The CDR3 covers 11 residues. The V gene lost 3 bases and the J gene lost 3 bases, with 2 bases spanning the gap. The germline V gene has CDR1 SNHLY and CDR2 FYNNEI. The DNA for the CDR3 is TGTGCCAGCAGTGAGGACACTGAAGCTTTCTTT. Translating gives CASSEDTEAFF.

The J gene is TRBJ2-1, the V gene TRBV5-1, with 11 bases fitting TRBD2. The V segment lost 7 bases and the J segment 12 bases; nucleotides outside the gene matches: 15. The CDR3 totals 15 residues. The germline V gene has CDR1 SGHRS and CDR2 YFSETQ. The CDR3 sequence: CASVPGASGGTGQFF. The CDR3 DNA sequence: TGCGCCAGCGTCCCGGGGGCTAGCGGGGGGACCGGGCAGTTCTTC. The complete variable domain, with remaining parts taken from reference TRBV5-1 and TRBJ2-1, reads KAGVTQTPRYLIKTRGQQVTLSCSPISGHRSVSWYQQTPGQGLQFLFEYFSETQRNKGNFPGRFSGRQFSNSRSEMNVSTLELGDSALYLCASVPGASGGTGQFFGPGTRLTVL.

Concerning this clone itself: At one end the junction does not follow the germline gene, possibly because of a read error. The CDR3 sequence is CASSLKGGASF. DNA for the CDR3: TGTGCCAGCAGTTTAAAGGGTGGGGCCTCTTTT. The chain uses TRBV12-3 or TRBV12-4 and TRBJ1-1, with a tentative D call TRBD1 (5 bases). The CDR3 covers 11 residues.

This sequence joins TRBV5-6 and TRBJ2-7; D tentatively fits TRBD1 or TRBD2 (5 bases each). The germline V and J ends were trimmed by 3 bases and 1 base, with 5 bases remaining between them. The length of the CDR3 is 12 residues. Germline V gives CDR1 SGHDT, CDR2 YYEEEE. The CDR3 nucleotides read TGTGCCAGCAGCTGGGGGTCCTACGAGCAGTACTTC. Translated, it gives CASSWGSYEQYF.

This clone came up a few times. CDR3 sequence (DNA): TGTGCCAGCAGCGCGCGCGGGACAGGGGAAGAGACCCAGTACTTC. This translates into CASSARGTGEETQYF. V usage is TRBV7-9 and J usage is TRBJ2-5; 10 nucleotides line up with TRBD1. The CDR3 has 15 residues. CDR1 and CDR2 from the germline V gene are SEHNR and FQNEAQ (reference sequence). Trimming at V came to 5 bases and at J to 3 bases, leaving 6 bases not matched to a gene. The full variable domain, with the rest looked up from reference TRBV7-9 and TRBJ2-5, is DTGVSQNPRHKITKRGQNVTFRCDPISEHNRLYWYRQTLGQGPEFLTYFQNEAQLEKSRLLSDRFSAERPKGSFSTLEIQRTEQGDSAMYLCASSARGTGEETQYFGPGTRLLVL.

V gene TRBV5-6 combines with J gene TRBJ1-2; 10 bases are shared with TRBD1. There are 18 residues in the CDR3. Losses at the gene ends were 3 bases for V and 7 bases for J; bases not matched to a gene: 18. CDR1 and CDR2 from the germline V gene are SGHDT and YYEEEE. CDR3 in amino acids: CASSSLFSGTGVRSGYTF. The CDR3 DNA sequence: TGTGCCAGCAGCTCCCTCTTCTCCGGGACAGGGGTAAGAAGTGGCTACACCTTC.

The CDR3 nucleotides read TGTGCCAGCAGCCAGAGGTTCTCTGGAAACACCATATATTTT. It translates to CASSQRFSGNTIYF. The chain combines TRBV3-1 (or the pseudogene TRBV3-2) with TRBJ1-3; D not certain. The CDR3 sequence is 14 residues long. Germline CDR1 LGHDT, CDR2 YNNKEL (reference sequence). The V and J ends lost 3 bases and 0 bases respectively, with 6 bases between them.

The chain uses TRBV11-3 and TRBJ2-5; no definite D call. Trimming pared 5 bases from V and 0 bases from J, leaving 7 bases between. This CDR3 is 13 amino acids long. Germline V CDR1 and CDR2: SGHNT, YENEEA. CDR3 loop: CASSKMYQETQYF. The CDR3 DNA reads as TGTGCCAGCAGCAAGATGTACCAAGAGACCCAGTACTTC.

The count of this clone is one. This chain links TRBV5-1 with TRBJ2-2; D is unresolved. The V and J ends lost 4 bases and 6 bases respectively, with 13 bases between them. Germline lookup yields CDR1 SGHRS and CDR2 YFSETQ. This CDR3 region has 14 residues. CDR3 in amino acids: CASSGLGLAGELFF. The CDR3 nucleotides are TGCGCCAGCAGCGGGCTAGGGTTAGCCGGGGAGCTGTTTTTT.

The chain recombines TRBV6-4 with TRBJ1-2; D gene unclear. V was pared by 6 bases and J by 7 bases, with 15 bases between. Germline CDR1 reads MRHNA; CDR2 reads SNTAGT. The CDR3 has 13 amino acids. The CDR3: CASSRALGSGYTF. The CDR3 bases are TGTGCCAGCAGCCGGGCCTTGGGGAGTGGCTACACCTTC.

The rearrangement uses TRBV6-5 and TRBJ2-7; a possible D gene is TRBD2 (6 bases). V shed 7 bases and J shed 5 bases, with 18 bases lying between them. This CDR3 region has 14 residues. Germline V gene data show CDR1 as MNHEY and CDR2 as SVGAGI. The CDR3 here is CASKEGWRPNEQYF. In DNA, the CDR3 is TGTGCCAGCAAGGAGGGGTGGAGGCCCAACGAGCAGTACTTC.

The chain uses TRBV16 and TRBJ2-1; D is unresolved. Germline-derived CDR1 and CDR2 are KGHSY and FQNENV. V shed 2 bases and J shed 8 bases, with 13 bases lying between them. CDR3 length: 14 residues. The CDR3 region is CASSQLLVVDEQFF. CDR3 nucleotide sequence: TGTGCCAGCAGCCAACTGCTAGTTGTCGATGAGCAGTTCTTC. Looking up the rest from reference TRBV16 and TRBJ2-1 gives the full variable domain: GEEVAQTPKHLVRGEGQKAKLYCAPIKGHSYVFWYQQVLKNEFKFLISFQNENVFDETGMPKERFSAKCLPNSPCSLEIQATKLEDSAVYFCASSQLLVVDEQFFGPGTRLTVL.

The chain is built from TRBV19 and TRBJ1-5, with unresolved D. Germline V gene sequence: CDR1 LNHDA, CDR2 SQIVND (reference sequence). The CDR3 is 13 amino acids. V lost 7 bases to trimming and J lost 0 bases, with 7 bases between them. The DNA of the CDR3 is TGTGCCAGTACCATGGCTAGCAATCAGCCCCAGCATTTT. As protein: CASTMASNQPQHF.